The 29 T cell receptor beta chains reported below all come from one sample, sequenced in a study of blood T cell repertoires in COVID-19. TCRdb's table, derived via immunoSEQ multiplex PCR, lists solely in-frame clones and lacks some. This sample has approximately 70,000 clones; 79% occur once, and the top ten carry roughly 5%. The source material was peripheral blood. Source of these receptors: a woman of 80 years or more with active or convalescent COVID-19.

This clone has only a few counts. This chain connects TRBV15 to TRBJ2-7, with 7 bases fitting TRBD2. This CDR3 is built from 16 residues. Germline-derived CDR1 and CDR2 are LNHNV and YYDKDF (reference sequence). V was clipped by 1 base and J by 5 bases; unmatched bases: 11. CDR3 DNA sequence: TGTGCCACCAGCAGAGGGGGTGGGACTACTCGGAACGAGCAGTACTTC. It encodes CATSRGGGTTRNEQYF.

The chain employs TRBV6-1 and TRBJ2-1, with TRBD1 identical over 8 bases. The CDR3 runs 16 residues. CDR1 and CDR2 (germline): MNHNS, SASEGT. V lost 2 bases and J lost 7; bases outside the gene matches: 10. CDR3 coding DNA: TGTGCCAGCAGTGAATCACCAGGGGGCAGGTTTAATGAGCAGTTCTTC. Protein sequence: CASSESPGGRFNEQFF.

This rearrangement joins TRBV5-1 to TRBJ2-1; 7 bases align to TRBD1. CDR1 is SGHRS and CDR2 is YFSETQ in the germline V gene. The CDR3 has 16 residues. The V segment lost 4 bases and the J segment 5 bases; nucleotides outside the gene matches: 12. CDR3 region: CASSPSRDSRNNEQFF. CDR3 DNA: TGCGCCAGCAGCCCGAGTCGGGACAGCCGAAACAATGAGCAGTTCTTC.

This clone was found a few times. The chain employs TRBV20-1 and TRBJ1-4; no clear D gene. The V and J ends lost 3 bases and 0 bases respectively, with 17 bases between them. CDR3 length: 17 residues. CDR1 DFQATT and CDR2 SNEGSKA come from the germline V gene (reference sequence). CDR3 sequence (DNA): TGCAGTGCTAGTGTAGAGGGTTTTGTTGCAACTAATGAAAAACTGTTTTTT. This gives the protein CSASVEGFVATNEKLFF.

V gene TRBV7-2 combines with J gene TRBJ2-6; 8 positions agree with TRBD1. V was clipped by 5 bases and J by 0 bases; unmatched bases: 3. The CDR3 consists of 16 residues. The V gene's germline CDR1 is SGHTA and CDR2 FQGNSA. CDR3 in DNA: TGTGCCAGCAGCCCGGACAGGGTCTCTGGGGCCAACGTCCTGACTTTC. Translation: CASSPDRVSGANVLTF.

This clone came up once. In DNA form, the CDR3 reads TGTGCCAGCAGTTACTCCCCGACAATTAACACTGAAGCTTTCTTT. It is translated as CASSYSPTINTEAFF. The chain links TRBV6-5 to TRBJ1-1; D gene uncertain. CDR3 length equals 15 residues. Germline V gene lookup returns CDR1 MNHEY and CDR2 SVGAGI. V was cut by 0 bases and J by 2 bases, with 10 bases left in between.

This clone showed up just once. This rearrangement joins TRBV2 to TRBJ1-1, with D perhaps matching TRBD1 (6 bases). The germline gives CDR1 SNHLY, CDR2 FYNNEI. This CDR3 spans 14 amino acids. V lost 6 bases and J lost 7, with 18 bases in between. CDR3 coding DNA: TGTGCCAGCAGAGTTACAGGGTCCCGGAGTGAAGCTTTCTTT. This sequence encodes CASRVTGSRSEAFF.

J is TRBJ2-7 and V is TRBV11-2, with a possible D match to TRBD1 (6 bases). The CDR3 sequence is 15 residues long. Germline values: CDR1 SGHAT, CDR2 FQNNGV. Trimming pared 6 bases from V and 7 bases from J, leaving 22 bases between. The CDR3 DNA follows: TGTGCCAGCAGATACAACTACAGGGTCTTGGGTGAGCAGTACTTC. It yields the protein CASRYNYRVLGEQYF.

The chain joins TRBV27 to TRBJ1-1; tentative D call: TRBD1 (5 bases). There are 11 residues in the CDR3. In germline, CDR1 is MNHEY, CDR2 SMNVEV (reference sequence). V was trimmed by 7 bases and J by 8 bases, leaving 11 bases between them. For the CDR3, the DNA is TGTGCCAGCAAATTGGGGGGGGAAGCTTTCTTT. Amino acids: CASKLGGEAFF.

The J gene is TRBJ1-2, the V gene TRBV5-3; D uncertain. TRBV5-3 is labeled an ORF, and its function is uncertain. The CDR3 sequence is 15 residues long. Trimming stripped 4 bases from V and 0 bases from J, with 13 bases between. The CDR3 loop reads CARSPPGETNYGYTF. Written as DNA, the CDR3 is TGTGCCAGAAGCCCCCCCGGGGAGACTAACTATGGCTACACCTTC.

This sequence joins TRBV30 and TRBJ2-7; 13 bases fit TRBD2. The CDR3 loop spans 19 amino acids. Germline assignment: CDR1 GTSNPN and CDR2 SVGIG (reference sequence). V was clipped by 0 bases and J by 6 bases; unmatched bases: 17. CDR3 sequence (DNA): TGTGCCTGGAGTGTTTCGCGGACTAGCGGGAGTTTGAGTTCCACCGAGCAGTACTTC. It is translated as CAWSVSRTSGSLSSTEQYF.

As concerns this clone: Within the sample, other DNA sequences also encode this same CDR3. This chain connects TRBV20-1 to TRBJ1-2, with a weak D call TRBD1 (6 bases). CDR3 size: 11 residues. CDR1 DFQATT and CDR2 SNEGSKA come from the germline V gene (reference sequence). The V and J ends lost 1 base and 8 bases respectively, with 8 bases between them. The chain's CDR3 is CSARAGDGYTF. The CDR3 DNA is TGCAGTGCTAGAGCAGGGGACGGCTACACCTTC.

The V gene is TRBV5-6, the J gene TRBJ1-6; the match to TRBD1 covers 7 bases. J was trimmed by 7 bases and V by 5 bases; bases with no gene match: 6. The CDR3 length is 14 residues. CDR1 is SGHDT, CDR2 YYEEEE, per germline. CDR3 nucleotides: TGTGCCAGCAGGCCGGGACAGAGGAATTCACCCCTCCACTTT. It encodes CASRPGQRNSPLHF.

In this sample, this clone turned up once. The chain combines TRBV28 with TRBJ1-4, with 9 bases fitting TRBD1. CDR3 length equals 16 residues. With V trimmed by 1 base and J by 7 bases, 7 bases remained unmatched. Looked up from germline, CDR1 is MDHEN and CDR2 is SYDVKM. DNA for the CDR3: TGTGCCAGCAGTTTATTCCGGGACAGGGCGGGTGAAAAACTGTTTTTT. Its translation: CASSLFRDRAGEKLFF.

In this sample, this clone turned up once. The chain employs TRBV10-3 and TRBJ2-2; no firm D call. Germline assignment: CDR1 ENHRY and CDR2 SYGVKD. Trimming left V 0 bases short and J 13 bases short, with 15 bases between. The CDR3 has 14 residues. DNA of the CDR3: TGTGCCATCAGTGAGTCGGTACAAAGCGTAAGGCTGTTTTTT. This gives the protein CAISESVQSVRLFF.

The genes are TRBV7-8 and TRBJ2-7, with D possibly TRBD2 on 6 matching bases. Germline values: CDR1 SGHVS, CDR2 FQNEAQ. The CDR3 totals 15 residues. V lost 3 bases and J 1 base, leaving 13 bases between the germline ends. The DNA of the CDR3 is TGTGCCAGCAGCTTCGGGGGATCCCATTCCTACGAGCAGTACTTC. Amino acids: CASSFGGSHSYEQYF.

This clone was seen a single time. V usage is TRBV11-2 and J usage is TRBJ2-7; D is possibly TRBD2 (6 bases). With 0 bases removed from V and 2 bases from J, the gap between germline ends came to 17 bases. The CDR3 has 17 residues. Germline CDR1 is SGHAT and CDR2 is FQNNGV. CDR3 in DNA: TGTGCCAGCAGCTTAGAACGCTGGTGGAGGGAGGCCTACGAGCAGTACTTC. Its protein product is CASSLERWWREAYEQYF.

This clone occurred once. The chain carries TRBV3-1 (or the pseudogene TRBV3-2) and TRBJ2-2; D is ambiguous. V was shortened by 0 bases and J by 5 bases, with 10 bases between the two germline ends. Per germline, CDR1 LGHDT and CDR2 YNNKEL (reference sequence). The CDR3 is 15 residues long. CDR3 in amino acids: CASSQEEARTGELFF. CDR3 DNA sequence: TGTGCCAGCAGCCAAGAGGAAGCGAGAACCGGGGAGCTGTTTTTT.

V is TRBV3-1 (or the pseudogene TRBV3-2) and J is TRBJ1-1; 7 bases are a match to TRBD1. Germline trimming cut 1 base from V and 1 base from J; bases unmatched to any gene: 6. The CDR3 consists of 16 residues. CDR1 and CDR2 from the germline V gene are LGHDT and YNNKEL (reference sequence). The CDR3 here is CASSQVMGQRNTEAFF. The CDR3 nucleotides are TGTGCCAGCAGCCAAGTTATGGGACAGAGGAACACTGAAGCTTTCTTT.

This chain connects TRBV28 to TRBJ2-1; D perhaps matches TRBD2 (6 bases). The CDR3 is 14 residues long. In germline, CDR1 is MDHEN, CDR2 SYDVKM. V was cut by 5 bases and J by 5 bases, with 13 bases left in between. The CDR3: CASSPGAEHNEQFF. CDR3 nucleotides: TGTGCCAGCAGTCCGGGAGCGGAGCACAATGAGCAGTTCTTC.

The gene calls are TRBV7-2 and TRBJ2-3; TRBD2 agrees at 10 bases. The germline V gene has CDR1 SGHTA and CDR2 FQGNSA. V was pared by 4 bases and J by 0 bases, with 13 bases of the junction left unmatched. This CDR3 has 19 residues. CDR3 nucleotide sequence: TGTGCCAGCAGCTCACGGACTAGCGGTATACCCCCCAGCACAGATACGCAGTATTTT. As protein: CASSSRTSGIPPSTDTQYF.

The chain has TRBV7-3 and TRBJ1-6; 11 bases line up with TRBD1. This CDR3 is built from 14 residues. Germline V CDR1 and CDR2: SGHTA, FQGTGA. The J segment lost 9 bases and the V segment lost 5 bases, leaving 3 bases of the junction unmatched. For the CDR3, the DNA is TGTGCCAGCAGCACGGGACAGGGGGTTTCACCCCTCCACTTT. This encodes CASSTGQGVSPLHF. The complete variable domain, with remaining parts taken from reference TRBV7-3 and TRBJ1-6, reads GAGVSQTPSNKVTEKGKYVELRCDPISGHTALYWYRQSLGQGPEFLIYFQGTGAADDSGLPNDRFFAVRPEGSVSTLKIQRTERGDSAVYLCASSTGQGVSPLHFGNGTRLTVT.

The rearrangement joins TRBV4-3 to TRBJ1-1; TRBD1 agrees at 7 bases. CDR1 LGHNA and CDR2 YSLEER come from the germline V gene. The CDR3 is 17 residues long. J gave up 1 base and V 0 bases, and 8 bases lay outside the gene matches. The CDR3 loop is CASSQDTRTGQNTEAFF. CDR3 sequence (DNA): TGCGCCAGCAGCCAAGATACCAGGACAGGACAGAACACTGAAGCTTTCTTT.

The chain has TRBV19 and TRBJ2-1, with 7 nucleotides matching TRBD1. Looked up from germline, CDR1 is LNHDA and CDR2 is SQIVND (reference sequence). The J segment lost 7 bases and the V segment lost 4 bases, leaving 7 bases of the junction unmatched. This CDR3 has 14 amino acids. CDR3 nucleotides: TGTGCCAGTAGTACGCGCATCAGGGGGAATGAGCAGTTCTTC. It codes for CASSTRIRGNEQFF.

The J gene is TRBJ2-7, the V gene TRBV18; D possibly corresponds to TRBD1 (6 bases). The V gene lost 4 bases and the J gene lost 2 bases, with 9 bases spanning the gap. The CDR3 contains 13 residues. Germline loops: CDR1 KGHSH, CDR2 LQKENI. CDR3 in amino acids: CASSRDTTYEQYF. DNA of the CDR3: TGTGCCAGCTCACGGGACACCACCTACGAGCAGTACTTC.

This clone was observed a few times. The V and J genes are TRBV9 and TRBJ2-5; perhaps TRBD2 as D (6 bases). V was cut by 0 bases and J by 4 bases, with 13 bases left in between. Germline CDR1 is SGDLS and CDR2 is YYNGEE. This CDR3 has 15 residues. CDR3 DNA: TGTGCCAGCAGCGTAGCCCCGGGAGTGGTAGAGACCCAGTACTTC. Translating it yields CASSVAPGVVETQYF.

This clone appeared once. The genes are TRBV14 and TRBJ2-1, with 12 bases fitting TRBD2. CDR3 length: 18 amino acids. Germline V CDR1 and CDR2: SGHDN, FVKESK. V was pared by 4 bases and J by 6 bases, with 13 bases of the junction left unmatched. The CDR3 protein is CASSPGLAGPYQTNEQFF. The CDR3 DNA reads TGTGCCAGCAGCCCGGGACTAGCGGGCCCTTACCAGACCAATGAGCAGTTCTTC.

The J gene is TRBJ1-5, the V gene TRBV18; D unresolved. The germline gives CDR1 KGHSH, CDR2 LQKENI. Deletions cut 4 bases from V and 1 base from J, with 5 bases between. The CDR3 length is 13 residues. The CDR3 DNA is TGTGCCAGCTCACGGCAAAGCAATCAGCCCCAGCATTTT. Translation gives CASSRQSNQPQHF.

The count of this clone is one. V and J are TRBV6-1 and TRBJ1-1; perhaps TRBD1 as D (5 bases). The CDR3 has 18 amino acids. The germline V gene encodes CDR1 MNHNS and CDR2 SASEGT. Trimming removed 3 bases at V and 3 bases at J, with 23 bases between. The DNA for the CDR3 is TGTGCCAGCAGTGACGTTTCAGGGAGGTCGAATTGGTACACTGAAGCTTTCTTT. Protein: CASSDVSGRSNWYTEAFF.